A single sample is the source of the 13 T cell receptor beta chains below, sequenced in a study of blood T cells in healthy people across ages. Combining a sample-barcoded 5' primer with a J-beta primer mix, a second PCR ran for roughly 7 to 12 cycles. TCRdb analysed the 5' RACE reads with MiXCR anew, one entry per CDR3 protein. The top ten hold about 6.7% of the sample, which has about 1,400,000 distinct CDR3 sequences, almost 60% seen once. The sequenced sample was blood. These receptors were collected from a young man in good health.

The chain couples TRBV5-6 to TRBJ1-2, with 7 bases that match TRBD1. CDR3 length equals 16 residues. V was clipped by 4 bases and J by 7 bases; unmatched bases: 16. Germline CDR1 and CDR2: SGHDT and YYEEEE. CDR3 region: CASSPITVRQGSGYTF. The CDR3 region has the DNA TGTGCCAGCAGCCCAATCACGGTTCGACAGGGATCTGGCTACACCTTC.

The V call is TRBV6-6, the J call TRBJ1-2; D gene uncertain. Germline assignment: CDR1 MNHNY and CDR2 SVGAGI (reference sequence). The CDR3 has 14 residues. V was pared by 4 bases and J by 1 base, with 10 bases between. CDR3 nucleotides: TGTGCCAGCAGTTTTGTAGGGAATAACTATGGCTACACCTTC. Its protein product is CASSFVGNNYGYTF.

V is TRBV18 and J is TRBJ2-4; unclear D gene. The DNA matches TRBJ2-7 better at its end, which makes the J call doubtful. This CDR3 is built from 13 residues. Looked up from germline, CDR1 is KGHSH and CDR2 is LQKENI. CDR3 region: CASSPSTTNEQYF. The DNA for the CDR3 is TGTGCCAGCTCACCATCCACCACGAACGAGCAGTACTTC.

The chain is built from TRBV15 and TRBJ2-7, with D perhaps matching TRBD1 (5 bases). This CDR3 region has 15 residues. CDR1 is LNHNV, CDR2 YYDKDF, per germline (reference sequence). Trimming left V 1 base short and J 0 bases short, with 10 bases between. The CDR3 spells CATSRGAGRSYEQYF. The CDR3 region has the DNA TGTGCCACCAGCAGAGGGGCAGGGCGCTCCTACGAGCAGTACTTC.

This clonotype appeared a few times. The rearrangement links TRBV3-1 to TRBJ1-4; D gene unclear. CDR3 length equals 16 residues. Germline V gene lookup returns CDR1 LGHDT and CDR2 YNNKEL (reference sequence). V gave up 6 bases and J gave up 6 bases, with 20 bases separating them. The CDR3 here is CASSRSPGAEHEKLFF. In DNA form, the CDR3 reads TGTGCCAGCAGTCGATCGCCGGGAGCTGAACATGAAAAACTGTTTTTT.

V gene TRBV9 combines with J gene TRBJ2-7; 10 positions match TRBD2. V lost 0 bases to trimming and J lost 5 bases; unmatched junction nucleotides: 5. CDR1 and CDR2 (germline): SGDLS, YYNGEE. The CDR3 length is 15 residues. CDR3 DNA sequence: TGTGCCAGCAGCGTAGGGGGGACTAGCGTCCACGAGCAGTACTTC. As protein: CASSVGGTSVHEQYF.

The genes are TRBV9 and TRBJ2-3; D unresolved. Per the germline V gene, CDR1 is SGDLS and CDR2 is YYNGEE. The length of the CDR3 is 15 residues. With 0 bases removed from V and 2 bases from J, the gap between germline ends came to 10 bases. CDR3 DNA sequence: TGTGCCAGCAGCGTAGGAGTCTCGCCCACAGATACGCAGTATTTT. Its translation: CASSVGVSPTDTQYF.

This chain uses TRBV29-1 with TRBJ2-1; D is unresolved. This CDR3 contains 14 residues. V was clipped by 3 bases and J by 8 bases, with 17 bases between them. The germline gives CDR1 SQVTM, CDR2 ANQGSEA. The DNA for the CDR3 is TGCAGCGTTGACCCGACTGCTTTGGGCTATGAGCAGTTCTTC. This gives the protein CSVDPTALGYEQFF.

To note about this clonotype: Since a much larger clone is just one base distant, this may be a read error. This rearrangement joins TRBV12-5 to TRBJ2-5, with no clear D. V was pared by 2 bases and J by 11 bases, with 9 bases between. CDR1 LGHNT and CDR2 FRNRAP come from the germline V gene. CDR3 length: 11 amino acids. The CDR3 loop reads CASGLRHEQYF. In nucleotides, the CDR3 is TGTGCTAGTGGTTTGCGCCATGAGCAGTACTTC.

In its sample, this clonotype was seen a few times. A clone one base away is much larger, so this may be a read error. The chain couples TRBV5-6 to TRBJ2-7; 9 bases map to TRBD1. The CDR3 extends over 15 amino acids. Germline CDR1 SGHDT, CDR2 YYEEEE. The CDR3 sequence is CAGSPRTGAPHEQYF. DNA for the CDR3: TGTGCCGGCAGCCCTAGGACAGGGGCCCCCCACGAGCAGTACTTC.

The V call is TRBV20-1, the J call TRBJ2-2; unclear D gene. V was shortened by 3 bases and J by 7 bases, with 12 bases between the two germline ends. The V gene's germline CDR1 is DFQATT and CDR2 SNEGSKA (reference sequence). This CDR3 has 13 amino acids. The DNA of the CDR3 is TGCAGTGCTAGTTCGGCGCGTTACGGGGAGCTGTTTTTT. It specifies CSASSARYGELFF.

The gene calls are TRBV29-1 and TRBJ1-2, with D possibly TRBD1 on 6 matching bases. The CDR3 sequence is 14 residues long. V was clipped by 6 bases and J by 1 base, with 15 bases between them. Germline V gives CDR1 SQVTM, CDR2 ANQGSEA. The CDR3 coding sequence is TGCAGCGTGGGGCAGGGCAGGGGTAACTATGGCTACACCTTC. Amino acid sequence: CSVGQGRGNYGYTF.

The chain is built from TRBV6-2 or TRBV6-3 and TRBJ2-7; TRBD1 agrees at 8 bases. The CDR3 runs 15 residues. V shed 4 bases and J 4 bases; nucleotides not matched to a gene: 9. Per germline, CDR1 MNHEY and CDR2 SVGEGT. CDR3: CASSSGTGSLYEQYF. CDR3 bases: TGTGCCAGCAGTTCTGGGACAGGATCTTTGTACGAGCAGTACTTC.